A single sample is the source of the 9 T cell receptor beta chains below, sequenced in a study of cytomegalovirus exposure and HLA in healthy donors. The PCR made use of 60 Vbeta and 13 Jbeta primers. Sequencing used immunoSEQ multiplex PCR; TCRdb keeps in-frame clones, though not all of them. The sample consists of 120,000 or so clones, roughly 80% of them appearing once. The sample taken for sequencing was PBMCs. The source of these receptors is a man between 25 and 39 years old in good health and CMV-seronegative.

The chain couples TRBV25-1 to TRBJ1-3, with 11 bases identical to TRBD1. Germline loops: CDR1 MGHDK, CDR2 SYGVNS. V dropped 8 bases and J dropped 3; count of bases not matched to a gene: 12. CDR3 length equals 17 residues. CDR3 DNA sequence: TGTGCCAGCGTTCGGGACAGGGGGGGATTCGGTGGAAACACCATATATTTT. It is translated as CASVRDRGGFGGNTIYF.

This clone was counted once. This rearrangement joins TRBV5-1 to TRBJ1-1, with D uncertain. The V end was cut by 5 bases, the J end by 1 base, with 9 bases between. This CDR3 region has 13 residues. CDR1 SGHRS and CDR2 YFSETQ come from the germline V gene. In DNA, the CDR3 is TGCGCCAGCAGTCGACTTCCGAACACTGAAGCTTTCTTT. Translated: CASSRLPNTEAFF.

This chain uses TRBV15 with TRBJ1-4; 9 bases line up with TRBD1. The CDR3 consists of 16 residues. Germline CDR1 LNHNV, CDR2 YYDKDF (reference sequence). The J segment lost 5 bases and the V segment lost 0 bases, leaving 4 bases of the junction unmatched. For the CDR3, the DNA is TGTGCCACCAGCAGAGACGGGACAGGGTCCAATGAAAAACTGTTTTTT. Its protein product is CATSRDGTGSNEKLFF.

The genes are TRBV7-6 and TRBJ2-7; D is perhaps TRBD1 (6 bases). V dropped 5 bases and J dropped 0 bases, with 17 bases sitting between them. The CDR3 is 16 amino acids. Germline V CDR1 and CDR2: SGHVS, FNYEAQ. CDR3 nucleotides: TGTGCCAGCAGCGATGTTACAGGGTCCGTCTCCTACGAGCAGTACTTC. Encoded protein: CASSDVTGSVSYEQYF.

This chain links TRBV12-5 with TRBJ2-2; the match to TRBD1 covers 9 bases. This CDR3 region has 16 residues. Unmatched junction bases numbered 9, after V lost 6 bases and J lost 4 bases. Germline assignment: CDR1 LGHNT and CDR2 FRNRAP. CDR3 DNA: TGTGCTAGTGGCCCCGACAGGGGGTTAGTCACCGGGGAGCTGTTTTTT. Translating it yields CASGPDRGLVTGELFF.

The chain carries TRBV5-6 and TRBJ1-2; 8 bases map to TRBD1. CDR3 length equals 13 residues. Trimming cost V 4 bases and J 6 bases; bases outside gene matches: 5. CDR1 and CDR2 from the germline V gene are SGHDT and YYEEEE. In nucleotides, the CDR3 is TGTGCCAGCAGCGCGGGACAGGAAAATGGCTACACCTTC. Residues: CASSAGQENGYTF.

In its sample, this clone was seen once. The genes are TRBV28 and TRBJ1-6; 11 bases agree with TRBD1. Trimming at V came to 8 bases and at J to 4 bases, leaving 4 bases not matched to a gene. Germline V gene lookup returns CDR1 MDHEN and CDR2 SYDVKM. The length of the CDR3 is 15 residues. The CDR3 DNA reads TGTGCCAGCCGGGACAGGGGGGCTTATAATTCACCCCTCCACTTT. This translates into CASRDRGAYNSPLHF.

This clone has a handful of counts. The chain links TRBV5-4 to TRBJ2-6; TRBD1 aligns across 9 bases. The CDR3 contains 19 residues. V lost 6 bases to trimming and J lost 3 bases; unmatched junction nucleotides: 16. Germline values: CDR1 SGHNT, CDR2 YYREEE (reference sequence). CDR3 amino acids: CASNNYFSTGGHGANVLTF. The DNA for the CDR3 is TGTGCCAGCAACAATTATTTCTCAACAGGGGGCCATGGGGCCAACGTCCTGACTTTC. The complete variable domain, with remaining parts taken from reference TRBV5-4 and TRBJ2-6, reads ETGVTQSPTHLIKTRGQQVTLRCSSQSGHNTVSWYQQALGQGPQFIFQYYREEENGRGNFPPRFSGLQFPNYSSELNVNALELDDSALYLCASNNYFSTGGHGANVLTFGAGSRLTVL.

This chain connects TRBV4-2 to TRBJ1-6, with 7 bases fitting TRBD1. The ends lost 0 bases at V and 5 bases at J; junction bases unmatched: 4. In germline, CDR1 is LGHNA, CDR2 YNFKEQ. The CDR3 totals 16 residues. CDR3 region: CASSQEEGANNSPLHF. The CDR3 nucleotides are TGTGCCAGCAGCCAAGAAGAGGGGGCCAATAATTCACCCCTCCACTTT.